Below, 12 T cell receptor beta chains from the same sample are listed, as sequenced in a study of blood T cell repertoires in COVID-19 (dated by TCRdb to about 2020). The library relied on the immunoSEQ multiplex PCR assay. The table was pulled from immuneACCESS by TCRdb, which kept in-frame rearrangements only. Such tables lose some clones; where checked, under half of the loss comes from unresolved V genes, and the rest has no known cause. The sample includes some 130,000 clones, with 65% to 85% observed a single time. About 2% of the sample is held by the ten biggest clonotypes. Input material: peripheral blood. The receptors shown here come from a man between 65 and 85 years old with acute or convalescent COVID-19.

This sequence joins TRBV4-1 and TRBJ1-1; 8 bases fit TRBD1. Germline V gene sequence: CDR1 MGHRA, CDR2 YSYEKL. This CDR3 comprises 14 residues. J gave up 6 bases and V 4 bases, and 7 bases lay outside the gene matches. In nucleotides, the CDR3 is TGCGCCAGCAGCCGACTGACAGGGGACCCTGAAGCTTTCTTT. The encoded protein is CASSRLTGDPEAFF.

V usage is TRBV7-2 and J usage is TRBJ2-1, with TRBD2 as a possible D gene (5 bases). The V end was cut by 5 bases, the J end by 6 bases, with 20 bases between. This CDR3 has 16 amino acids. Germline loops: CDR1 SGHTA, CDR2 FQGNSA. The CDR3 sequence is CASSRQRGGGTNEQFF. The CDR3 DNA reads TGTGCCAGCAGCCGTCAACGGGGTGGAGGTACCAATGAGCAGTTCTTC.

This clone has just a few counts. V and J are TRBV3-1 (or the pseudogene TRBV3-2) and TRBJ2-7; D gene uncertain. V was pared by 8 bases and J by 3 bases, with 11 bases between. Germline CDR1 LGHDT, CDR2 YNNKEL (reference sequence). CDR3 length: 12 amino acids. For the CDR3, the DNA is TGTGCCAGCTCCAGGCGTAACTACGAGCAGTACTTC. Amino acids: CASSRRNYEQYF.

In DNA, the CDR3 is TGTGCCATCAGTGGTGGTCAGGCCCCCTACGAGCAGTACTTC. This gives the protein CAISGGQAPYEQYF. The V and J genes are TRBV10-3 and TRBJ2-7; D gene ambiguous. Germline loops: CDR1 ENHRY, CDR2 SYGVKD. The V gene lost 4 bases and the J gene lost 2 bases, with 12 bases spanning the gap. This CDR3 region has 14 residues.

In DNA, the CDR3 is TGTGCCAGCAGCCCCTTGAGGCAAGAAGAGACCCAGTACTTC. As protein: CASSPLRQEETQYF. The chain links TRBV7-2 to TRBJ2-5; D remains unclear. The germline V and J ends were trimmed by 5 bases and 3 bases, with 13 bases remaining between them. Germline CDR1 SGHTA, CDR2 FQGNSA. The CDR3 loop spans 14 amino acids.

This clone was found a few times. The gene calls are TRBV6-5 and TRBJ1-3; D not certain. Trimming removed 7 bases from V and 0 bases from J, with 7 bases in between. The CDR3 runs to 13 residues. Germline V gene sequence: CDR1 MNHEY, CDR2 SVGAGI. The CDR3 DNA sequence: TGTGCCAGCACAGAAGACTCTGGAAACACCATATATTTT. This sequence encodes CASTEDSGNTIYF.

CDR3 DNA sequence: TGTGCCAGCAGCTTGAGGCAGGGGAATCAGCCCCAGCATTTT. This translates into CASSLRQGNQPQHF. The chain employs TRBV5-4 and TRBJ1-5; possibly TRBD1 for D (6 bases). The CDR3 runs 14 residues. Germline assignment: CDR1 SGHNT and CDR2 YYREEE (reference sequence). With 1 base removed from V and 4 bases from J, the gap between germline ends came to 9 bases.

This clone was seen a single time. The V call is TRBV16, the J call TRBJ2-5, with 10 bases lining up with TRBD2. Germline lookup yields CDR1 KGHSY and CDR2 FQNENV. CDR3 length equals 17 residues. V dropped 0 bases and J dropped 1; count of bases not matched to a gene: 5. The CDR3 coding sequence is TGTGCCAGCAGCCAATCGGGGACTAGCGTCCCCCAAGAGACCCAGTACTTC. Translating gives CASSQSGTSVPQETQYF.

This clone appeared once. The CDR3 loop is CASSERGATDTQYF. DNA for the CDR3: TGTGCCAGCAGCGAGCGGGGGGCGACAGATACGCAGTATTTT. The rearrangement uses TRBV7-9 and TRBJ2-3; the match to TRBD2 covers 9 bases. This CDR3 is 14 amino acids long. Trimming at V came to 5 bases and at J to 3 bases, leaving 3 bases not matched to a gene. Looked up from germline, CDR1 is SEHNR and CDR2 is FQNEAQ (reference sequence).

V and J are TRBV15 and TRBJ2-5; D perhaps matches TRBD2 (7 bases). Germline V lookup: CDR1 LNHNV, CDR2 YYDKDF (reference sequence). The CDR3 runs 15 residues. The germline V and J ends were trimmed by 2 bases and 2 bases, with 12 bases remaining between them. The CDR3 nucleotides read TGTGCCACCAGCAGACAAGGGGGGGCGCAAGAGACCCAGTACTTC. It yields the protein CATSRQGGAQETQYF.

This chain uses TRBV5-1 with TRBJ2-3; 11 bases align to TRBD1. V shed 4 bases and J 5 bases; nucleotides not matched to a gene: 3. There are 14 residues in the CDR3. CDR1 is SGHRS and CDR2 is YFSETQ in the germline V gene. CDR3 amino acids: CASSTGQGGDTQYF. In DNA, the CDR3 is TGCGCCAGCAGCACGGGACAGGGGGGAGATACGCAGTATTTT.

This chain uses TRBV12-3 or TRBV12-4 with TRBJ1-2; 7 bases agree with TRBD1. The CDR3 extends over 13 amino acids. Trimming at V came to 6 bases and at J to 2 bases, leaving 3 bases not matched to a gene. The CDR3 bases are TGTGCCAGCAGACTACAGGGGAACTATGGCTACACCTTC. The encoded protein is CASRLQGNYGYTF.